This TCR beta chain was identified during a study of T cells expressing NK-cell markers. Looking at the study overall: Sorted CD3+CD56-NKG2C+, CD3+CD56+NKG2C- and CD3+CD56+NKG2C+ T cells were the source of the TCR beta repertoires.

5'RACE template switching with UMIs generated TCR beta cDNA. With the 5' RACE reads reprocessed, TCRdb shows one record per CDR3 protein and no DNA. This sample's clone table lists around 470,000 distinct CDR3 sequences. Germline assignment: CDR1 KGHDR and CDR2 SFDVKD. The CDR3 is made up of 14 amino acids. The origin of this receptor is a woman in her forties or fifties in good health. Sequences were obtained from blood T cells: a sorted CD56 or NKG2C T cell subset, CD4+ or CD8+ T cells, or bulk PBMC T cells (not recorded which). This chain links TRBV24-1 with TRBJ1-2; TCRdb's D call of TRBD1 is untestable without DNA. CDR3 in amino acids: CATSDGQGRYGYTF.